A selection of T cell receptor beta chains follows, all from one sample in a study of T cells in localized non-small cell lung cancer. Data came from immunoSEQ multiplex PCR; TCRdb stores just in-frame clones and leaves some out. The sample shows roughly 48,000 clones, 70% to 85% of them seen only once. The specimen comprised peripheral blood, sampled before any cancer treatment. Every receptor here comes from a man aged 40-75 years with stage I squamous cell lung carcinoma. Each CDR3 is given with its conserved first and last residue. The order of the fields is J gene, D gene, clone size, V gene, CDR3 protein, CDR3 DNA. A D gene is named only where the DNA matches it firmly. Not every row has a clone size; where given, it reads once, few, many or a size class.

>TRBJ2-1|TRBD1|few|TRBV14
CASTLGQGPYNEQFF
TGTGCCAGCACCCTCGGACAGGGGCCCTACAATGAGCAGTTCTTC
>TRBJ2-5|TRBD2|.|TRBV29-1
CSVDSGGALETQYF
TGCAGCGTTGATAGCGGGGGGGCCCTAGAGACCCAGTACTTC
>TRBJ2-5|.|.|TRBV7-6
CASSPSETFETQYF
TGTGCCAGCAGCCCTAGCGAGACATTTGAGACCCAGTACTTC
>TRBJ1-1|.|.|TRBV11-3
CASSLAGGSTEAFF
TGTGCCAGCAGCTTAGCCGGAGGGTCGACTGAAGCTTTCTTT
>TRBJ1-3|.|.|TRBV30
CAWSPRLWGATGNTIYF
TGTGCCTGGAGTCCCCGACTGTGGGGGGCCACTGGAAACACCATATATTTT
>TRBJ2-7|.|once|TRBV2
CASSDRGASYEQYF
TGTGCCAGCAGTGACAGGGGGGCATCCTACGAGCAGTACTTC
>TRBJ2-3|.|.|TRBV15
CATSLNADTQYF
TGTGCCACCAGCCTCAACGCAGATACGCAGTATTTT
>TRBJ2-1|.|.|TRBV7-8
CASSPRGEGYNEQFF
TGTGCCAGCAGCCCTAGGGGAGAAGGCTACAATGAGCAGTTCTTC
>TRBJ1-4|.|.|TRBV30
CAWSVGGNNEKLFF
TGTGCCTGGAGTGTCGGCGGGAATAATGAAAAACTGTTTTTT
>TRBJ1-5|TRBD1|.|TRBV18
CASSPPGQGNQPQHF
TGTGCCAGCTCACCACCGGGACAGGGCAATCAGCCCCAGCATTTT
>TRBJ1-5|.|.|TRBV15
CATSRDKGFNQPQHF
TGTGCCACCAGCAGAGATAAGGGTTTCAATCAGCCCCAGCATTTT
>TRBJ2-5|.|.|TRBV4-1
CASSRLAQETQYF
TGCGCCAGCAGCCGTCTAGCCCAAGAGACCCAGTACTTC
>TRBJ1-1|.|.|TRBV4-3
CASSQDLTVMNTEAFF
TGCGCCAGCAGCCAAGATCTTACGGTCATGAACACTGAAGCTTTCTTT
>TRBJ2-3|TRBD2|.|TRBV7-9
CASSGGLAGALGGDTQYF
TGTGCCAGCAGCGGGGGGCTAGCGGGGGCCCTAGGCGGAGATACGCAGTATTTT
>TRBJ1-2|TRBD1|few|TRBV18
CASSPPSRDSSYGYTF
TGTGCCAGCTCACCACCGAGTCGGGACAGCTCCTATGGCTACACCTTC
>TRBJ1-2|.|.|TRBV28
CASSFSGGRGYGYTF
TGTGCCAGCAGTTTTTCGGGGGGTAGAGGCTATGGCTACACCTTC
>TRBJ1-5|.|.|TRBV2
CASSGTVGSEPQHF
TGTGCCAGCAGTGGGACAGTCGGAAGTGAGCCCCAGCATTTT
>TRBJ2-3|TRBD1|.|TRBV11-1
CASSLGGQRDTQYF
TGTGCCAGCAGCTTAGGGGGACAGCGCGATACGCAGTATTTT
>TRBJ2-3|TRBD2|once|TRBV11-2
CASRGRGLAGEDTQYF
TGTGCCAGCAGGGGGAGAGGACTAGCGGGTGAAGATACGCAGTATTTT
>TRBJ1-1|.|few|TRBV19
CASSQRGSTEAFF
TGTGCCAGTAGTCAACGCGGGAGCACTGAAGCTTTCTTT
>TRBJ1-2|TRBD1|.|TRBV28
CASEKGAGGYTF
TGTGCCAGCGAGAAGGGGGCGGGAGGCTACACCTTC
>TRBJ2-3|.|once|TRBV10-3
CAISEDGTSTDTQYF
TGTGCCATCAGTGAGGACGGAACTAGCACAGATACGCAGTATTTT
>TRBJ1-1|.|few|TRBV5-5
CASSLGGNTEAFF
TGTGCCAGCAGCCTAGGCGGGAACACTGAAGCTTTCTTT
>TRBJ2-7|.|.|TRBV27
CASSLMVGGYEQYF
TGTGCCAGCAGTCTCATGGTAGGGGGCTACGAGCAGTACTTC
>TRBJ2-5|TRBD1|.|TRBV14
CASTRQGGETQYF
TGTGCCAGCACCAGACAGGGCGGAGAGACCCAGTACTTC
>TRBJ1-1|.|.|TRBV18
CASSQNGQEAFF
TGTGCCAGCTCACAGAACGGGCAGGAAGCTTTCTTT
>TRBJ2-2|.|.|TRBV7-3
CASSLAGTGTGELFF
TGTGCCAGCAGCTTGGCAGGGACTGGAACCGGGGAGCTGTTTTTT
>TRBJ2-3|TRBD2|.|TRBV30
CAWSYSGGSRDTQYF
TGTGCCTGGTCGTATAGCGGGGGGTCAAGAGATACGCAGTATTTT
>TRBJ1-5|TRBD1|.|TRBV30
CASTDRVYLSCNQPQHF
TGTGCCTCTACTGACAGGGTATACTTGAGTTGCAATCAGCCCCAGCATTTT
>TRBJ1-1|.|.|TRBV7-2
CASSLGAGAHTEAFF
TGTGCCAGCAGCTTAGGTGCGGGGGCGCACACTGAAGCTTTCTTT
>TRBJ2-4|.|.|TRBV6-1
CASGRPLAKNIQYF
TGTGCCAGCGGCCGGCCCCTAGCCAAAAACATTCAGTACTTC
>TRBJ1-5|.|.|TRBV6-6
CASSYAGEEQPQHF
TGTGCCAGCAGTTACGCAGGAGAAGAGCAGCCCCAGCATTTT
>TRBJ2-3|TRBD1|.|TRBV19
CASKVGRGQSDTQYF
TGTGCCAGTAAGGTTGGCAGGGGGCAATCAGATACGCAGTATTTT
>TRBJ1-6|.|.|TRBV7-2
CAGATVYNSPLHF
TGTGCCGGGGCGACAGTATATAATTCACCCCTCCACTTT
>TRBJ1-1|.|.|TRBV6-5
CASSSTASNTEAFF
TGTGCCAGCAGTAGTACAGCTAGCAACACTGAAGCTTTCTTT
>TRBJ1-5|.|.|TRBV2
CASSNLGSVGGQPQHF
TGTGCCAGCAGTAATCTGGGTTCGGTAGGCGGACAGCCCCAGCATTTT
>TRBJ2-6|.|once|TRBV5-6
CASSLEPGNVLTF
TGTGCCAGCAGCTTGGAGCCCGGCAACGTCCTGACTTTC